This T cell receptor beta chain was observed in a study of cytomegalovirus exposure and HLA in healthy donors. Although they were nominally healthy when sampled, donors likely had unrecorded immune exposures. The CDR3 contains 18 residues. Unmatched junction bases numbered 12, after V lost 5 bases and J lost 3 bases. Germline values: CDR1 LNHDA, CDR2 SQIVND (reference sequence). PCR was performed using 60 Vbeta and 13 Jbeta primers. Here immunoSEQ multiplex PCR was the method, and the copy in TCRdb shows in-frame clones only, minus some. The sample consists of under 200,000 clones, more than 60% of them appearing once.

This TCR was recovered from a woman in her forties or fifties in good health and CMV-seropositive. J is TRBJ2-7 and V is TRBV19; 14 bases are a match to TRBD2. The sequencing input was PBMCs. The CDR3 here is CASSGGGTSGGTHYEQYF. The CDR3 bases are TGTGCCAGTAGTGGCGGAGGGACTAGCGGGGGAACGCACTACGAGCAGTACTTC.